This T cell receptor beta chain emerged from a study of blood T cell repertoires in COVID-19. The V segment lost 1 base and the J segment 7 bases; nucleotides outside the gene matches: 5. CDR3 size: 15 residues. Germline V gives CDR1 MGHRA, CDR2 YSYEKL. This table comes from immunoSEQ multiplex PCR, and its TCRdb copy is limited to in-frame clones, with some not included. The data hold approximately 11,000 clones, with 70% to 90% observed a single time. The chain links TRBV4-1 to TRBJ2-1, with 9 bases matching TRBD2. This TCR came from a human donor in a cohort sampled during active COVID-19. Sequenced sample: peripheral blood. The CDR3 reads CASSQGATSGNEQFF. CDR3 coding DNA: TGCGCCAGCAGCCAAGGGGCGACTAGCGGTAATGAGCAGTTCTTC.